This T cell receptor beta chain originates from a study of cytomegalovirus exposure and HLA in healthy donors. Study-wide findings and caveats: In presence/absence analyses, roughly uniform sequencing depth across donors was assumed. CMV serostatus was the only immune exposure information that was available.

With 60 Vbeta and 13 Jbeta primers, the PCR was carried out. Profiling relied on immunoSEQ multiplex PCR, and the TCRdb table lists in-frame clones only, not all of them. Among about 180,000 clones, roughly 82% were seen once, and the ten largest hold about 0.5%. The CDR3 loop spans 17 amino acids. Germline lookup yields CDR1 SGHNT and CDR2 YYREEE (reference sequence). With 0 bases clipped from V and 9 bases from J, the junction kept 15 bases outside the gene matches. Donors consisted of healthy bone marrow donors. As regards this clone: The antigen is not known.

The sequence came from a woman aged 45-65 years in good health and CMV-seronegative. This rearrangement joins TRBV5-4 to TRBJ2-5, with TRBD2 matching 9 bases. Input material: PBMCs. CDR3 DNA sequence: TGTGCCAGCAGCTTGGCTTCGGGACTAGCCAACCCAGCGGCCCAGTACTTC. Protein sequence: CASSLASGLANPAAQYF.